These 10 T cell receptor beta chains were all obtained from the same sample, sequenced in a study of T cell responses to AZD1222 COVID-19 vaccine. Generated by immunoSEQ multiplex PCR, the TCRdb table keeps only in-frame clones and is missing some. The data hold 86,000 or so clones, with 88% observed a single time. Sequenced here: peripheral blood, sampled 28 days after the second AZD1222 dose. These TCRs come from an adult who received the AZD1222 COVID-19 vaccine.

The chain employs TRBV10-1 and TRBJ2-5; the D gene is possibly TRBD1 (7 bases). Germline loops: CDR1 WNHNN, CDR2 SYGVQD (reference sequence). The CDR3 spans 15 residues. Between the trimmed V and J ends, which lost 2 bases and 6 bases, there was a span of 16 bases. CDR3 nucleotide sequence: TGCGCCAGCAGTGAGGGGGGGACAGCGGCGAAGACCCAGTACTTC. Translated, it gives CASSEGGTAAKTQYF.

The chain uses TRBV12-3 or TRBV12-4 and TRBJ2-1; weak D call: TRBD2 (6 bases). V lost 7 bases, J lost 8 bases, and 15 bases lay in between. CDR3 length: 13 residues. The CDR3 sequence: CASKRGSGDEQFF. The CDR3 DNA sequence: TGTGCCAGCAAACGGGGGAGTGGTGATGAGCAGTTCTTC.

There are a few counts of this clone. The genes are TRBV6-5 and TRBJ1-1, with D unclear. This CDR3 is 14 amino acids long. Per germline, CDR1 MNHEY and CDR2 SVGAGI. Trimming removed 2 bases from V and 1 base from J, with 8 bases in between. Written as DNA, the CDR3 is TGTGCCAGCAGTTACACGTGGAAGAACACTGAAGCTTTCTTT. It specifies CASSYTWKNTEAFF.

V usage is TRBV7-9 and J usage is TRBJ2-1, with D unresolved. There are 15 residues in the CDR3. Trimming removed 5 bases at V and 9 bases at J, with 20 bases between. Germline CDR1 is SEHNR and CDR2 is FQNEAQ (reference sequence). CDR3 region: CASSPHPPPLGEQFF. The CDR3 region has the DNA TGTGCCAGCAGCCCCCACCCCCCTCCCTTGGGTGAGCAGTTCTTC.

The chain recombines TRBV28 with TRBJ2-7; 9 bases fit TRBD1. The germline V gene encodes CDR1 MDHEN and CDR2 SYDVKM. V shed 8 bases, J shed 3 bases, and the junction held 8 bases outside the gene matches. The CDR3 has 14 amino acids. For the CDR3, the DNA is TGTGCCAGCCATTCGGGACAGGGACTCTACGAGCAGTACTTC. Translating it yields CASHSGQGLYEQYF.

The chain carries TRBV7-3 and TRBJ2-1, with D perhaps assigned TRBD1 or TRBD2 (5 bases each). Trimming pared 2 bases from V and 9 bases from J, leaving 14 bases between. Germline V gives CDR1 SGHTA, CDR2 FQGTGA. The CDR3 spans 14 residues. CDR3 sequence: CASSLGTDPGEQFF. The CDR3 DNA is TGTGCCAGCAGCTTAGGGACCGACCCCGGTGAGCAGTTCTTC.

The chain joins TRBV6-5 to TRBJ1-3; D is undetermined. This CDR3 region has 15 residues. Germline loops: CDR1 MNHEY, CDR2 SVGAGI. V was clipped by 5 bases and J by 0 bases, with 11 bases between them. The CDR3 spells CASSLTDPSGNTIYF. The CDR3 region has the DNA TGTGCCAGCAGTCTGACGGACCCCTCTGGAAACACCATATATTTT.

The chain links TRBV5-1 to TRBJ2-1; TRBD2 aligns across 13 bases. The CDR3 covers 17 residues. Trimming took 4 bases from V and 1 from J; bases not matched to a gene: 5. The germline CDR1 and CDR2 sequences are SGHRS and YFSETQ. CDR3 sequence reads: CASSPGLAGDSYNEQFF. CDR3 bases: TGCGCCAGCAGCCCTGGACTAGCGGGAGATTCCTACAATGAGCAGTTCTTC.

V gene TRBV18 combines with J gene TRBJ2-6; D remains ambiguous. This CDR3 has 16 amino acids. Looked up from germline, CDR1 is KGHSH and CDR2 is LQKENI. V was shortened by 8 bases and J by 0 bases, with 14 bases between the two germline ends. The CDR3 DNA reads TGTGCCAGCCCCCCGCTGGGAATCTCTGGGGCCAACGTCCTGACTTTC. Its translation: CASPPLGISGANVLTF.

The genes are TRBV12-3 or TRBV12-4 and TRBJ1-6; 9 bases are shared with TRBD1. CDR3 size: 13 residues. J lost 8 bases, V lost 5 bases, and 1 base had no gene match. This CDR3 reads CASSDRGYSPLHF. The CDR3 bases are TGTGCCAGCAGTGACAGGGGGTATTCACCCCTCCACTTT.